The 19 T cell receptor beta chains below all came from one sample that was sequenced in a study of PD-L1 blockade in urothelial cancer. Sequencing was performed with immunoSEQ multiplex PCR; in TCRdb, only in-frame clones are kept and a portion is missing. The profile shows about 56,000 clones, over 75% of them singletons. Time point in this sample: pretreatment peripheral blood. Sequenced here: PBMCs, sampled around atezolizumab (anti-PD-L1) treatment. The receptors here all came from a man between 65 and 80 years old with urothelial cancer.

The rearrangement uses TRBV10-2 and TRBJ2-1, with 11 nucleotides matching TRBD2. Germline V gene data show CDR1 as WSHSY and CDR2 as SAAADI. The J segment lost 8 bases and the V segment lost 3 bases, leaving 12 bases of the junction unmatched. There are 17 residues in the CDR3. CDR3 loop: CASSDWVSGRAPDEQFF. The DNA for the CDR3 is TGCGCCAGCAGTGACTGGGTTAGCGGGAGGGCCCCGGATGAGCAGTTCTTC.

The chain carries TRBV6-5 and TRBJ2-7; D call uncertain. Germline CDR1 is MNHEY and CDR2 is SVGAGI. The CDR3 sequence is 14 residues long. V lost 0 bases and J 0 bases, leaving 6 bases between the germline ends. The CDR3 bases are TGTGCCAGCAGTTACTCGGCAACCTCCTACGAGCAGTACTTC. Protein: CASSYSATSYEQYF.

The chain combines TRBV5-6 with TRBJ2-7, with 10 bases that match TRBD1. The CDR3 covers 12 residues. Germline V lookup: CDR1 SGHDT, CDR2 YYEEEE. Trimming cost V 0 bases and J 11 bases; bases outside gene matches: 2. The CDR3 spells CASSLGDRGEYF. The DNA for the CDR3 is TGTGCCAGCAGCTTGGGGGACAGGGGAGAGTACTTC. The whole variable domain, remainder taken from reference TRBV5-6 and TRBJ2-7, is DAGVTQSPTHLIKTRGQQVTLRCSPKSGHDTVSWYQQALGQGPQFIFQYYEEEERQRGNFPDRFSGHQFPNYSSELNVNALLLGDSALYLCASSLGDRGEYFGPGTRLTVT.

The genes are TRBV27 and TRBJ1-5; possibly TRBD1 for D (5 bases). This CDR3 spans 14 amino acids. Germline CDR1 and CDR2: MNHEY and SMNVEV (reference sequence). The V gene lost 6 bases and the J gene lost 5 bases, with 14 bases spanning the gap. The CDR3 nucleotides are TGTGCCAGCAGATCGACAGTGGCGGATCAGCCCCAGCATTTT. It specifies CASRSTVADQPQHF.

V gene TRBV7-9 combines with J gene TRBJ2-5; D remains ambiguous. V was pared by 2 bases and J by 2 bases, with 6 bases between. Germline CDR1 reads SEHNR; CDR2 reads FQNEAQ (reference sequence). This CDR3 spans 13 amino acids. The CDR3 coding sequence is TGTGCCAGCAGCTTAAGTCTACAAGAGACCCAGTACTTC. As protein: CASSLSLQETQYF.

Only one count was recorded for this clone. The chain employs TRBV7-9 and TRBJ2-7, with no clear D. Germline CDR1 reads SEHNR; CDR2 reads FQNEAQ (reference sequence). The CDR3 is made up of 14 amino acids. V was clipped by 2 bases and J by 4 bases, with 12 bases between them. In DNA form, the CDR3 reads TGTGCCAGCAGCTTAAATTTTCCCCCGTACGAGCAGTACTTC. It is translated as CASSLNFPPYEQYF. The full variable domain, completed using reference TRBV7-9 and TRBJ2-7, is DTGVSQNPRHKITKRGQNVTFRCDPISEHNRLYWYRQTLGQGPEFLTYFQNEAQLEKSRLLSDRFSAERPKGSFSTLEIQRTEQGDSAMYLCASSLNFPPYEQYFGPGTRLTVT.

The chain's CDR3 is CASSPGVVAGAGELFF. The CDR3 DNA reads TGCGCCAGCAGCCCTGGGGTAGTAGCGGGAGCCGGGGAGCTGTTTTTT. The rearrangement uses TRBV5-1 and TRBJ2-2; 9 nucleotides agree with TRBD2. Germline CDR1 reads SGHRS; CDR2 reads YFSETQ. This CDR3 region has 16 residues. The V segment lost 4 bases and the J segment 6 bases; nucleotides outside the gene matches: 10.

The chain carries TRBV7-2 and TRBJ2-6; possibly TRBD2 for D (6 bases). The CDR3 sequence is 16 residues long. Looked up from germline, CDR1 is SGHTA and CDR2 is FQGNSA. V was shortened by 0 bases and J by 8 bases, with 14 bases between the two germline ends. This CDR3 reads CASSLAGGIGSNVLTF. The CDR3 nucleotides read TGTGCCAGCAGCTTAGCGGGAGGAATCGGGTCCAACGTCCTGACTTTC.

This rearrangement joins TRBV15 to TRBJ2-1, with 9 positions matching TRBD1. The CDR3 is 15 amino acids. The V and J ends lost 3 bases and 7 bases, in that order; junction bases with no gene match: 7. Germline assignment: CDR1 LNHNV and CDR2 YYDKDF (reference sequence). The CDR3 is CATSRDRGMWNEQFF. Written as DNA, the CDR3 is TGTGCCACCAGCAGGGACAGGGGAATGTGGAATGAGCAGTTCTTC.

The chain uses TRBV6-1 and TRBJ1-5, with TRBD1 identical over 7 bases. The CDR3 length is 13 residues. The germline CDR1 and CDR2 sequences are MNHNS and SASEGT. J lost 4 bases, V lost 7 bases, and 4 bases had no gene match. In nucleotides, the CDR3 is TGTGCCAGCATGCTGACAGGGAATCAGCCCCAGCATTTT. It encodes CASMLTGNQPQHF.

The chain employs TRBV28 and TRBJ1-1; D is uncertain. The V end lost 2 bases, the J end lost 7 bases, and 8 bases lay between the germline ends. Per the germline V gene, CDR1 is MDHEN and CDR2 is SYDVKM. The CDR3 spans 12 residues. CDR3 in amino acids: CASSLEGGEAFF. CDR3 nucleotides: TGTGCCAGCAGTTTAGAGGGAGGTGAAGCTTTCTTT.

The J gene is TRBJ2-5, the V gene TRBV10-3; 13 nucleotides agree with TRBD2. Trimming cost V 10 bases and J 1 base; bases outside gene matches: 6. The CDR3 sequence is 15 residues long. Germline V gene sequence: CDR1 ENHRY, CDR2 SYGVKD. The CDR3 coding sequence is TGTGCCAGCTCGACTAGCGGGAGGTTCCAAGAGACCCAGTACTTC. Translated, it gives CASSTSGRFQETQYF.

The CDR3, as DNA: TGCGCCAGCAGCTTGGGGGACATAGCGGGTTCCACAGATACGCAGTATTTT. Protein: CASSLGDIAGSTDTQYF. This rearrangement joins TRBV5-1 to TRBJ2-3; maybe TRBD2 (7 bases). This CDR3 contains 17 residues. CDR1 is SGHRS and CDR2 is YFSETQ in the germline V gene. V was shortened by 0 bases and J by 2 bases, with 16 bases between the two germline ends.

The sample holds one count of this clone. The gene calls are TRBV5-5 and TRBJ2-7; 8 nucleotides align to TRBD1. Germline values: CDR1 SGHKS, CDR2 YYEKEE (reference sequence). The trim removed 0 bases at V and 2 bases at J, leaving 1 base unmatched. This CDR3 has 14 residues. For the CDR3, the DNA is TGTGCCAGCAGCTTGGAACAGGGGGCCTACGAGCAGTACTTC. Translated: CASSLEQGAYEQYF.

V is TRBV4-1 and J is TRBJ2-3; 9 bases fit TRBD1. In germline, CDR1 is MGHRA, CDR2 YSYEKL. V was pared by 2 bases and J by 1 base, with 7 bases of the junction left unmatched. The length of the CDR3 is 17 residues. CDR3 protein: CASSQPGQGWGTDTQYF. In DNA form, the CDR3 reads TGCGCCAGCAGCCAACCCGGACAGGGGTGGGGCACAGATACGCAGTATTTT.

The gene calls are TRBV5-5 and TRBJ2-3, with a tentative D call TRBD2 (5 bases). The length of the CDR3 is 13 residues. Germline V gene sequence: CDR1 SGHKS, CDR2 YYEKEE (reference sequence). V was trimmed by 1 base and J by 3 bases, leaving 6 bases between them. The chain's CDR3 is CASSLRGTDTQYF. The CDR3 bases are TGTGCCAGCAGCTTGAGAGGGACAGATACGCAGTATTTT.

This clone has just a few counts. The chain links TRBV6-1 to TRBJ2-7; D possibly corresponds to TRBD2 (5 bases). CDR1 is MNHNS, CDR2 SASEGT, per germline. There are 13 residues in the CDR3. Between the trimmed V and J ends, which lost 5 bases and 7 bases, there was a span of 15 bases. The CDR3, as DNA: TGTGCCAGCAGTTCCGAGGGTCCCTGGGAGCAGTACTTC. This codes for CASSSEGPWEQYF.

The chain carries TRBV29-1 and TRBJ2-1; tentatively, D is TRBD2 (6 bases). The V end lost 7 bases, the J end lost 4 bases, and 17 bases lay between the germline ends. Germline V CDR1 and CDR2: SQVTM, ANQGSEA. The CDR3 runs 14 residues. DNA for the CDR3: TGCAGCGCCAGCCCGGGACTTGTATACAATGAGCAGTTCTTC. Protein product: CSASPGLVYNEQFF.

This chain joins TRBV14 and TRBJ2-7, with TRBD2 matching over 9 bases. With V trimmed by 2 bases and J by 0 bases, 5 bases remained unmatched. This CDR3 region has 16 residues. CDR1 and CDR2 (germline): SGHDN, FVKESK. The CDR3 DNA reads TGTGCCAGCAGCCAACTACTAGCGGGTAGCTCCTACGAGCAGTACTTC. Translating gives CASSQLLAGSSYEQYF.